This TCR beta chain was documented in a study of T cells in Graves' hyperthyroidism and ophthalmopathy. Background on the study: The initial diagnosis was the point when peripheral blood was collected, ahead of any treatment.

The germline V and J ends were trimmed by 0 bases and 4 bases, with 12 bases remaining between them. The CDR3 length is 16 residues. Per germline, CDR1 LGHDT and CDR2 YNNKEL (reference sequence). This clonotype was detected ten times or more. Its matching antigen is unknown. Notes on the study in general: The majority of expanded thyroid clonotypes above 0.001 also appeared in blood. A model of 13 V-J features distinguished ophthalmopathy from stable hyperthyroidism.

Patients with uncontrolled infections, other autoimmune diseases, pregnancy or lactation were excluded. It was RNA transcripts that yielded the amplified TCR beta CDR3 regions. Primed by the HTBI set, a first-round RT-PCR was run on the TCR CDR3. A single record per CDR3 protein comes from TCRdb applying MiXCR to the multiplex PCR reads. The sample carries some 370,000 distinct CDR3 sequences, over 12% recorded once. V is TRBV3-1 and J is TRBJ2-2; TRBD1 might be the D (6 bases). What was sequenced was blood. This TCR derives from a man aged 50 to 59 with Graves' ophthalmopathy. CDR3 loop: CASSQDYRVSTGELFF. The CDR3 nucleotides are TGTGCCAGCAGCCAAGATTACAGGGTTTCCACCGGGGAGCTGTTTTTT.